This TCR beta chain was sequenced during a study of identifying expanded T cells in peripheral blood. Some clones are missing from TCRdb's copy, which holds only in-frame ones; the method was immunoSEQ multiplex PCR. This table has around 120,000 clones, 75% to 90% appearing once. Overall study findings and caveats: About 1.2 clones differed between technical replicates, versus approximately 17 and 20 over time.

Collection occurred without any documented infections or immune events in donors. This CDR3 is 13 amino acids long. Per germline, CDR1 SQVTM and CDR2 ANQGSEA. The V and J ends lost 0 bases and 5 bases respectively, with 8 bases between them. Concerning this clone: Its specificity is not known.

Sequencing was performed on blood. This clonotype was obtained from a person between 18 and 75 years old in good health. The chain combines TRBV29-1 with TRBJ2-1; D not resolved. The CDR3 nucleotides are TGCAGCGTTGAAGATACAAGGAACAATGAGCAGTTCTTC. It is translated as CSVEDTRNNEQFF.